This TCR beta chain was obtained from a study of PD-1 blockade in classical Hodgkin lymphoma. Study-level results: Before treatment, complete responders showed about the same diversity as newly diagnosed patients. According to reports, newly diagnosed patients had lower baseline TCR diversity than healthy donors, and relapsed/refractory patients had lower baseline TCR diversity still. With CD4+ cells, TCR diversity rose significantly by C4D1, but not with CD8+ cells.

The CDR3 spans 15 residues. V trimming: 3 bases; J trimming: 0 bases; junction bases outside the gene matches: 5. The germline V gene has CDR1 SGHTA and CDR2 FQGNSA. A word on this clone: Its cognate antigen is unknown.

Following autologous stem cell transplantation, relapse occurred in every patient, and exposure to brentuximab vedotin varied. Complete response, partial response or progressive disease constituted the best responses recorded. Sequenced by immunoSEQ multiplex PCR; TCRdb stores in-frame clones only, minus some. The table lists about 97,000 clones, approximately 83% of them singletons. Sequenced here: peripheral blood mononuclear cells (PBMCs), sampled at baseline. The chain recombines TRBV7-2 with TRBJ2-7, with 7 bases aligning to TRBD2. The sequence came from a human donor with classical Hodgkin lymphoma. This chain's CDR3 is CASSLAGEFSYEQYF. CDR3 nucleotide sequence: TGTGCCAGCAGCTTGGCGGGAGAGTTCTCCTACGAGCAGTACTTC.